Shown below are 15 T cell receptor beta chains from a single sample sequenced in a study of CD4 and CD8 cells across lung adenocarcinoma regions listed by TCRdb under 2018. To prepare the library, PCR was applied. This sample was sequenced with a HiSeq X Ten. TCRdb cleaned the public reads at Q25 with fastp, built clones with MiXCR and kept in-frame beta chains. CDR3 protein duplicates are merged, each entry listing the most common genes and DNA. Within this sample are approximately 25,000 distinct CDR3 sequences, with almost 50% of them counted one time only. In total, the top ten clones hold 45% to 60% of the sample. The sample taken for sequencing was CD8+ T cells from the center of a lung tumor. What the cell subset or site label conveys for this sample: tumor center region. Receptor source: a male donor with lung adenocarcinoma. The CD4 and CD8 labels of this study may be unreliable.

This clonotype was picked up a small number of times. This chain uses TRBV27 with TRBJ2-3; D call uncertain. In germline, CDR1 is MNHEY, CDR2 SMNVEV (reference sequence). Trimming cost V 4 bases and J 2 bases, with 7 bases left between them. The CDR3 consists of 13 residues. The CDR3 region has the DNA TGTGCCAGCAGTTCCTATCTCACAGATACGCAGTATTTT. Its translation is CASSSYLTDTQYF.

The chain is built from TRBV30 and TRBJ2-7; tentatively, D is TRBD1 (5 bases). Trimming shortened V by 1 base and J by 3 bases, and 10 bases separated the two germline ends. The germline CDR1 and CDR2 sequences are GTSNPN and SVGIG (reference sequence). This CDR3 has 13 residues. DNA for the CDR3: TGTGCCTGGAGTGGGACAAGACGCTACGAGCAGTACTTC. Protein: CAWSGTRRYEQYF.

This clonotype ranks as medium-sized. The CDR3 protein is CASSTTGYQETQYF. CDR3 nucleotides: TGTGCCAGCAGCACCACAGGGTACCAAGAGACCCAGTACTTC. The chain carries TRBV6-6 and TRBJ2-5; D might be TRBD1 (6 bases). V lost 6 bases to trimming and J lost 0 bases, with 11 bases between them. Germline CDR1 reads MNHNY; CDR2 reads SVGAGI (reference sequence). CDR3 length: 14 amino acids.

Ten or more counts support this clonotype. V usage is TRBV11-2 and J usage is TRBJ2-1, with D possibly TRBD2 on 6 matching bases. The CDR3 spans 14 residues. Trimming took 6 bases from V and 5 from J, leaving 14 bases between them. CDR1 and CDR2 (germline): SGHAT, FQNNGV. The CDR3 loop is CASSLSGYDNEQFF. The CDR3 nucleotides read TGTGCCAGCAGTTTAAGCGGGTACGACAATGAGCAGTTCTTC. The full variable domain, rest sourced from reference TRBV11-2 and TRBJ2-1, is EAGVAQSPRYKIIEKRQSVAFWCNPISGHATLYWYQQILGQGPKLLIQFQNNGVVDDSQLPKDRFSAERLKGVDSTLKIQPAKLEDSAVYLCASSLSGYDNEQFFGPGTRLTVL.

This clonotype came up many times. The CDR3 sequence: CASREGTSGLNEQFF. The CDR3, as DNA: TGTGCCAGCAGGGAGGGGACTAGCGGCCTCAATGAGCAGTTCTTC. The gene calls are TRBV7-2 and TRBJ2-1; TRBD2 agrees at 11 bases. Germline CDR1 SGHTA, CDR2 FQGNSA. With V trimmed by 6 bases and J by 6 bases, 7 bases remained unmatched. The CDR3 covers 15 residues.

V usage is TRBV4-1 and J usage is TRBJ2-4; D gene ambiguous. The germline V gene has CDR1 MGHRA and CDR2 YSYEKL. The CDR3 spans 14 residues. The V end lost 7 bases, the J end lost 0 bases, and 10 bases lay between the germline ends. DNA for the CDR3: TGCGCCAGCACTCAGGAGTTAGCCAAAAACATTCAGTACTTC. Amino acid sequence: CASTQELAKNIQYF.

The chain has TRBV5-1 and TRBJ2-6; no firm D call. The ends were cut back, 4 bases at V and 3 bases at J, with 8 bases in the middle. The CDR3 sequence is 14 residues long. The V gene's germline CDR1 is SGHRS and CDR2 YFSETQ. In DNA, the CDR3 is TGCGCCAGCAGCGCAGTAGGTGGGGCCAACGTCCTGACTTTC. Protein: CASSAVGGANVLTF.

The chain combines TRBV6-1 with TRBJ2-5; 7 positions match TRBD2. The germline V gene encodes CDR1 MNHNS and CDR2 SASEGT. The CDR3 sequence is 15 residues long. V gave up 2 bases and J gave up 11 bases; unmatched junction bases: 14. CDR3 sequence: CASSERSSGREKQYF. The CDR3, as DNA: TGTGCCAGCAGTGAACGATCATCTGGGCGGGAGAAGCAGTACTTC.

This clonotype was detected many times. The CDR3 bases are TGTGCCAGCAGTTACTACCCGGGGACAGCTCAGTACTTC. As protein: CASSYYPGTAQYF. This sequence joins TRBV6-5 and TRBJ2-1; TRBD1 matches 7 bases. Judging by the DNA end, TRBJ2-4 fits better; the J call may be wrong. In germline, CDR1 is MNHEY, CDR2 SVGAGI. This CDR3 region has 13 residues.

The V and J genes are TRBV10-1 and TRBJ2-3; 7 bases fit TRBD2. CDR1 WNHNN and CDR2 SYGVQD come from the germline V gene (reference sequence). The CDR3 has 14 amino acids. The DNA of the CDR3 is TGCGCGAGGAGTGGGGGACGAGAGGGAGGGACGCAGTATTTT. Residues: CARSGGREGGTQYF.

The rearrangement uses TRBV4-1 and TRBJ2-1; TRBD2 matches at 12 bases. The J call could be wrong; TRBJ2-7 is a better fit for the DNA end. This CDR3 contains 16 residues. Germline V gene sequence: CDR1 MGHRA, CDR2 YSYEKL. CDR3 protein: CASSRRTSGASYEQYF. CDR3 coding DNA: TGCGCCAGCAGCCGTCGGACTAGCGGGGCTTCCTACGAGCAGTACTTC.

This clonotype showed up many times. This rearrangement joins TRBV6-1 to TRBJ2-1, with D hard to call. The CDR3 is 12 amino acids. CDR1 is MNHNS, CDR2 SASEGT, per germline. V lost 2 bases and J lost 10, with 9 bases in between. The CDR3 sequence: CASSESSEEQFF. The CDR3 DNA is TGTGCCAGCAGTGAAAGTAGTGAGGAGCAGTTCTTC.

The V and J genes are TRBV6-1 and TRBJ2-3; 7 nucleotides agree with TRBD2. This CDR3 is 14 amino acids long. Germline V CDR1 and CDR2: MNHNS, SASEGT. Germline trimming cut 3 bases from V and 11 bases from J; bases unmatched to any gene: 11. Written as DNA, the CDR3 is TGTGCCAGCAGTGAGGGGGGGGGGGGTCTGGTGCAGTATTTT. This translates into CASSEGGGGLVQYF.

The gene calls are TRBV6-1 and TRBJ2-3; D uncertain. The CDR3 loop spans 13 amino acids. Per germline, CDR1 MNHNS and CDR2 SASEGT. The ends were cut back, 2 bases at V and 1 base at J, with 4 bases in the middle. The CDR3 DNA sequence: TGTGCCAGCAGTGAAATAGGCACAGATACGCAGTATTTT. The encoded protein is CASSEIGTDTQYF.

This clonotype was counted between two and nine times. The V and J genes are TRBV20-1 and TRBJ1-2; tentatively, D is TRBD1 (5 bases). The germline V gene has CDR1 DFQATT and CDR2 SNEGSKA (reference sequence). The CDR3 loop spans 14 amino acids. Trimming shortened V by 4 bases and J by 6 bases, and 18 bases separated the two germline ends. The CDR3 here is CSATEMGVSDGYTF. CDR3 nucleotides: TGCAGTGCTACAGAGATGGGGGTTTCAGATGGCTACACCTTC.